This T cell receptor (beta chain) is from a study of post-analysis software for immune sequencing data. Regarding the study as a whole: With TRBV5-6, TRBV5-1 and TRBV20-1 included, about five TRBV segments were more frequent in patients than in controls.

The CDR3 extends over 15 amino acids. The ends lost 5 bases at V and 0 bases at J; junction bases unmatched: 7. Germline CDR1 reads SEHNR; CDR2 reads FQNEAQ (reference sequence). Remarks on this clonotype: The antigen is undetermined.

Tagging with unique molecular identifiers was a feature of the TCR beta cDNA libraries. A single record per CDR3 protein comes from TCRdb applying MiXCR to the PCR reads. The table lists 740,000 or so distinct CDR3 sequences, about 50% of them singletons. The TCR comes from a girl aged 5 to 17 with multiple sclerosis. The rearrangement uses TRBV7-9 and TRBJ2-7; 7 bases are a match to TRBD1. The sample consisted of blood. The CDR3 protein is CASSTGQASSYEQYF. In nucleotides, the CDR3 is TGTGCCAGCAGCACAGGACAGGCGAGCTCCTACGAGCAGTACTTC.